Presented here are 19 T cell receptor beta chains from one specimen sequenced in a study of OX40 agonist ivuxolimab in advanced cancers. TCRdb's table, derived via immunoSEQ multiplex PCR, lists solely in-frame clones and lacks some. The sample carries roughly 75,000 clones, around nine tenths recorded once. The material was CD4+ or CD8+ T cells sorted from blood, obtained in a trial of the OX40 agonist ivuxolimab. The receptor source for this set is an adult with an advanced solid tumor such as melanoma, head and neck, liver or kidney cancer.

This rearrangement joins TRBV12-5 to TRBJ2-1, with 13 bases matching TRBD2. This CDR3 contains 17 residues. V shed 3 bases, J shed 8 bases, and the junction held 10 bases outside the gene matches. The germline V gene encodes CDR1 LGHNT and CDR2 FRNRAP. The CDR3 sequence is CASGLPTTSGRSDEQFF. CDR3 DNA: TGTGCTAGTGGTTTACCTACGACTAGCGGGAGGAGCGATGAGCAGTTCTTC.

The V and J genes are TRBV11-2 and TRBJ2-7, with 8 bases identical to TRBD2. The CDR3 runs to 18 residues. CDR1 SGHAT and CDR2 FQNNGV come from the germline V gene. With 3 bases clipped from V and 2 bases from J, the junction kept 15 bases outside the gene matches. The CDR3 here is CASSFRLAGHKEAYEQYF. The DNA of the CDR3 is TGTGCCAGCAGCTTTAGGCTAGCGGGCCACAAAGAGGCCTACGAGCAGTACTTC.

The rearrangement joins TRBV21-1 to TRBJ1-1. TRBV21-1 is a listed pseudogene. This CDR3 has 17 amino acids. The DNA for the CDR3 is TGTGCCAGCAGAGAAAACAAAACCACGACGGCGAACACTGAAGCTTTCTTT. Translating gives CASRENKTTTANTEAFF.

The rearrangement uses TRBV30 and TRBJ2-5; unclear D gene. Germline V gene lookup returns CDR1 GTSNPN and CDR2 SVGIG (reference sequence). The V gene lost 0 bases and the J gene lost 5 bases, with 10 bases spanning the gap. The CDR3 is made up of 13 amino acids. The CDR3 region is CAWSVAPQETQYF. The CDR3 DNA reads TGTGCCTGGAGTGTAGCCCCTCAGGAGACCCAGTACTTC.

This chain connects TRBV5-1 to TRBJ2-5; TRBD2 is a possible D gene (8 bases). Germline V CDR1 and CDR2: SGHRS, YFSETQ. The CDR3 covers 16 residues. The V and J ends lost 1 base and 1 base respectively, with 14 bases between them. As DNA, the CDR3 is TGCGCCAGCAGCTTGCCACGGGAGGGGGCCCAAGAGACCCAGTACTTC. Encoded protein: CASSLPREGAQETQYF.

The chain employs TRBV15 and TRBJ2-2; the match to TRBD1 covers 9 bases. The ends lost 5 bases at V and 4 bases at J; junction bases unmatched: 11. Germline V gene data show CDR1 as LNHNV and CDR2 as YYDKDF (reference sequence). The CDR3 is 17 amino acids. The CDR3 DNA reads as TGTGCCACCAGCTCTCCGGAGGGACAGGGAAGCACCGGGGAGCTGTTTTTT. Translation: CATSSPEGQGSTGELFF.

The CDR3 nucleotides are TGTGCCAGCAGCCAAGGGGACAGGCCCTACGAGCAGTACTTC. Encoded protein: CASSQGDRPYEQYF. The genes are TRBV14 and TRBJ2-7; 8 bases are a match to TRBD1. The CDR3 spans 14 residues. Germline V gene lookup returns CDR1 SGHDN and CDR2 FVKESK. J lost 2 bases, V lost 1 base, and 1 base had no gene match.

V gene TRBV5-1 combines with J gene TRBJ2-1, with D hard to call. With 0 bases removed from V and 1 base from J, the gap between germline ends came to 8 bases. CDR1 SGHRS and CDR2 YFSETQ come from the germline V gene. CDR3 length: 15 amino acids. Here the CDR3 DNA reads TGCGCCAGCAGCTTGGCCAGCGTATCCTACAATGAGCAGTTCTTC. Protein: CASSLASVSYNEQFF. The entire variable domain, with the rest obtained from reference TRBV5-1 and TRBJ2-1, is as follows: KAGVTQTPRYLIKTRGQQVTLSCSPISGHRSVSWYQQTPGQGLQFLFEYFSETQRNKGNFPGRFSGRQFSNSRSEMNVSTLELGDSALYLCASSLASVSYNEQFFGPGTRLTVL.

V usage is TRBV19 and J usage is TRBJ2-5, with a weak D call TRBD1 (5 bases). This CDR3 has 15 amino acids. V was pared by 1 base and J by 2 bases, with 11 bases between. Germline loops: CDR1 LNHDA, CDR2 SQIVND (reference sequence). The CDR3 sequence: CASSIVGAGQETQYF. The CDR3 DNA is TGTGCCAGTAGTATAGTAGGTGCAGGGCAAGAGACCCAGTACTTC.

The chain is built from TRBV6-5 and TRBJ2-1; 9 bases are a match to TRBD1. Germline trimming cut 8 bases from V and 6 bases from J; bases unmatched to any gene: 8. Germline V gene data show CDR1 as MNHEY and CDR2 as SVGAGI. The CDR3 runs to 14 residues. The CDR3 nucleotides are TGTGCCAGCGTAGGGGGACAGGGTTTCAATGAGCAGTTCTTC. This codes for CASVGGQGFNEQFF.

The chain couples TRBV6-1 to TRBJ1-2; unclear D gene. This CDR3 has 13 residues. Germline V CDR1 and CDR2: MNHNS, SASEGT. V lost 1 base and J 8 bases, leaving 11 bases between the germline ends. The CDR3 protein is CASSEVSAGGYTF. The CDR3 DNA sequence: TGTGCCAGCAGTGAAGTAAGTGCCGGAGGCTACACCTTC.

The J gene is TRBJ1-1, the V gene TRBV4-1, with 8 bases fitting TRBD1. The J segment lost 4 bases and the V segment lost 6 bases, leaving 7 bases of the junction unmatched. This CDR3 has 14 amino acids. Germline assignment: CDR1 MGHRA and CDR2 YSYEKL. CDR3 DNA sequence: TGCGCCAGCAGGGACAGGGATTGGGCCACTGAAGCTTTCTTT. Translating gives CASRDRDWATEAFF.

The rearrangement links TRBV7-9 to TRBJ2-3, with D maybe TRBD1 (5 bases). The germline gives CDR1 SEHNR, CDR2 FQNEAQ (reference sequence). CDR3 length: 17 residues. V dropped 5 bases and J dropped 2 bases, with 20 bases sitting between them. For the CDR3, the DNA is TGTGCCAGCAGCCTCAATTCAGGGTCCCTAAACACAGATACGCAGTATTTT. Its translation: CASSLNSGSLNTDTQYF.

This chain uses TRBV6-5 with TRBJ2-7, with D uncertain. Between the trimmed V and J ends, which lost 2 bases and 3 bases, there was a span of 8 bases. Per the germline V gene, CDR1 is MNHEY and CDR2 is SVGAGI. The CDR3 totals 13 residues. In DNA form, the CDR3 reads TGTGCCAGCAGTTACGCCGTCTACTACGAGCAGTACTTC. Translated, it gives CASSYAVYYEQYF.

J is TRBJ2-7 and V is TRBV5-5; possible D gene TRBD1, 5 bases. The V and J ends lost 3 bases and 3 bases respectively, with 10 bases between them. The V gene's germline CDR1 is SGHKS and CDR2 YYEKEE (reference sequence). This CDR3 is 13 amino acids long. CDR3 residues: CASSSRTLYEQYF. The CDR3, as DNA: TGTGCCAGCAGCTCGAGGACACTCTACGAGCAGTACTTC.

The chain links TRBV4-1 to TRBJ1-2; TRBD1 agrees at 9 bases. CDR3 size: 17 residues. V lost 3 bases, J lost 1 base, and 9 bases stayed unmatched. From germline, CDR1 is MGHRA and CDR2 YSYEKL. CDR3 nucleotide sequence: TGCGCCAGCAGCCAGGACCCGGGACAGGGTGTTAACTATGGCTACACCTTC. Its protein is CASSQDPGQGVNYGYTF.

The V gene is TRBV6-6, the J gene TRBJ2-5; 9 nucleotides align to TRBD1. The germline CDR1 and CDR2 sequences are MNHNY and SVGAGI (reference sequence). The CDR3 runs 13 residues. Trimming at V came to 4 bases and at J to 4 bases, leaving 1 base not matched to a gene. CDR3 amino acids: CASSSTGGETQYF. The CDR3 DNA reads as TGTGCCAGCAGTTCGACAGGGGGAGAGACCCAGTACTTC.

This rearrangement joins TRBV30 to TRBJ1-2; D uncertain. The CDR3 runs 14 residues. With 0 bases removed from V and 0 bases from J, the gap between germline ends came to 8 bases. The germline gives CDR1 GTSNPN, CDR2 SVGIG (reference sequence). The CDR3 reads CAWSVSVTNYGYTF. DNA for the CDR3: TGTGCCTGGAGTGTTAGCGTAACTAACTATGGCTACACCTTC.

The chain's CDR3 is CSVEDWTNRSSYEQYF. CDR3 DNA sequence: TGCAGCGTTGAAGACTGGACTAACCGAAGCTCCTACGAGCAGTACTTC. The gene calls are TRBV29-1 and TRBJ2-7; possibly TRBD2 for D (6 bases). The V gene lost 0 bases and the J gene lost 0 bases, with 15 bases spanning the gap. The length of the CDR3 is 16 residues. Germline V CDR1 and CDR2: SQVTM, ANQGSEA.